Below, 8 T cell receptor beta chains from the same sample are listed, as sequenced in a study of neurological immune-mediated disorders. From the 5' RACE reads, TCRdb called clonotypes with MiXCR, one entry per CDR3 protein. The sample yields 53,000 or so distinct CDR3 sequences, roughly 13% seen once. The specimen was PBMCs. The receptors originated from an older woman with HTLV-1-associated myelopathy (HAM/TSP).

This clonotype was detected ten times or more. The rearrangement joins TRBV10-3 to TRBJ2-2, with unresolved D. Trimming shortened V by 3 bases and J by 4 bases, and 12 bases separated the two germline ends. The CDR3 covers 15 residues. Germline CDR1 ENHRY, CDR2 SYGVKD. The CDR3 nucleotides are TGTGCCATCAGTGATACGCCGGGTGCCACCGGGGAGCTGTTTTTT. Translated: CAISDTPGATGELFF.

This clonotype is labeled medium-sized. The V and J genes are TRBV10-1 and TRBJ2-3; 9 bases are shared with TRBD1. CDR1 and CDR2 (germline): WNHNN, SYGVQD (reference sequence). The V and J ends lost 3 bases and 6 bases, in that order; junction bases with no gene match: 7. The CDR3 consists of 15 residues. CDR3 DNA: TGCGCCAGCAGTGAAGGGACAGGGACTTCGGATACGCAGTATTTT. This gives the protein CASSEGTGTSDTQYF.

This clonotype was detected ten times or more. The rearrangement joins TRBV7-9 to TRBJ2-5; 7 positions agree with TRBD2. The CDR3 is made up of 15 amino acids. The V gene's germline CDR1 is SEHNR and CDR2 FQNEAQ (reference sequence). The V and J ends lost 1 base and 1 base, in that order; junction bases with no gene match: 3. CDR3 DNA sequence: TGTGCCAGCAGCTTAGGCGGGGGAAGCCAAGAGACCCAGTACTTC. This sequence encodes CASSLGGGSQETQYF.

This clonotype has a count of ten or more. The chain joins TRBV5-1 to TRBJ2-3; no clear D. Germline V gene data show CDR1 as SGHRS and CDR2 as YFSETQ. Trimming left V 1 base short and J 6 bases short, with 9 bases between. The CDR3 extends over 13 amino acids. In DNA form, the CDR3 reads TGCGCCAGCAGCTTGACGTCTCCCGATACGCAGTATTTT. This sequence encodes CASSLTSPDTQYF.

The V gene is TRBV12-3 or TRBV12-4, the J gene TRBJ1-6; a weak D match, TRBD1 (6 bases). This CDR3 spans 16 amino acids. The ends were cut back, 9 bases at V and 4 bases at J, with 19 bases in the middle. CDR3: CARGFSRGRYNSPLHF. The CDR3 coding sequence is TGTGCCAGAGGTTTTTCGAGGGGGAGGTATAATTCACCCCTCCACTTT.

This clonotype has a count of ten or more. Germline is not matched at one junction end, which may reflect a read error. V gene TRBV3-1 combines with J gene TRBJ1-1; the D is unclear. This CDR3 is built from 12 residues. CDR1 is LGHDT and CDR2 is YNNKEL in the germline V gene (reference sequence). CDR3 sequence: CASSQTSTEAFF. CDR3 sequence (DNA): TGTGCCAGCAGCCAGACATCCACTGAAGCCTTCTTT. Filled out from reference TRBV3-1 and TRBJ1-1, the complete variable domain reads DTAVSQTPKYLVTQMGNDKSIKCEQNLGHDTMYWYKQDSKKFLKIMFSYNNKELIINETVPNRFSPKSPDKAHLNLHINSLELGDSAVYFCASSQTSTEAFFGQGTRLTVV.

This CDR3 is CASSTDRGGDIGSPLHF. The CDR3 bases are TGTGCCAGCAGTACCGACAGGGGAGGCGATATAGGGTCACCCCTCCACTTT. The rearrangement uses TRBV12-3 or TRBV12-4 and TRBJ1-6; 8 nucleotides agree with TRBD1. The CDR3 is 17 amino acids. J gave up 10 bases and V 5 bases, and 16 bases lay outside the gene matches.

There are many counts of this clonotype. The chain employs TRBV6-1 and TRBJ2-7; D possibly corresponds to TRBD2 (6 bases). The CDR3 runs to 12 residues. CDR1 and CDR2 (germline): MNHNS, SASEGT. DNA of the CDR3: TGTGCATCATACGCAGCGGCGGGAGAGCAGTACTTC. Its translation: CASYAAAGEQYF.